The 21 T cell receptor beta chains reported below all come from one sample, sequenced in a study of blood T cell repertoires in COVID-19. The repertoire was sequenced with immunoSEQ multiplex PCR; TCRdb's copy has only in-frame clones and lacks some. This sample has about 290,000 clones, with around 89% found just once. The sequencing sample was made of peripheral blood. The receptors come from a middle-aged man with acute or convalescent COVID-19.

The chain recombines TRBV11-2 with TRBJ1-4, with a weak D call TRBD1 (6 bases). Germline V gene lookup returns CDR1 SGHAT and CDR2 FQNNGV. Trimming removed 3 bases at V and 0 bases at J, with 14 bases between. The CDR3 is 17 residues long. The chain's CDR3 is CASSFGTSPPTNEKLFF. CDR3 in DNA: TGTGCCAGCAGCTTTGGGACATCCCCGCCAACTAATGAAAAACTGTTTTTT. The complete variable domain, with remaining parts taken from reference TRBV11-2 and TRBJ1-4, reads EAGVAQSPRYKIIEKRQSVAFWCNPISGHATLYWYQQILGQGPKLLIQFQNNGVVDDSQLPKDRFSAERLKGVDSTLKIQPAKLEDSAVYLCASSFGTSPPTNEKLFFGSGTQLSVL.

The V call is TRBV7-2, the J call TRBJ1-2; no reliable D call. Germline loops: CDR1 SGHTA, CDR2 FQGNSA. Trimming stripped 1 base from V and 0 bases from J, with 9 bases between. The CDR3 sequence is 15 residues long. The CDR3 here is CASSLDYTPNYGYTF. In DNA, the CDR3 is TGTGCCAGCAGCTTAGATTACACCCCTAACTATGGCTACACCTTC.

The CDR3 loop reads CASSGSGGVYNEQFF. CDR3 coding DNA: TGTGCCAGCAGCGGGAGCGGGGGAGTTTACAATGAGCAGTTCTTC. The rearrangement uses TRBV11-2 and TRBJ2-1; 8 bases line up with TRBD2. Trimming cost V 5 bases and J 4 bases; bases outside gene matches: 7. The CDR3 spans 15 residues. Germline assignment: CDR1 SGHAT and CDR2 FQNNGV.

The V and J genes are TRBV3-1 (or the pseudogene TRBV3-2) and TRBJ2-2; perhaps TRBD2 as D (6 bases). The CDR3 runs to 16 residues. Germline assignment: CDR1 LGHDT and CDR2 YNNKEL (reference sequence). V was cut by 1 base and J by 4 bases, with 13 bases left in between. The CDR3 DNA reads as TGTGCCAGCAGCCAAGCGACGCGGGGCCGCACCGGGGAGCTGTTTTTT. Amino acids: CASSQATRGRTGELFF.

The chain links TRBV27 to TRBJ1-1; maybe TRBD1 (6 bases). Germline V gives CDR1 MNHEY, CDR2 SMNVEV (reference sequence). The V and J ends lost 0 bases and 8 bases respectively, with 16 bases between them. The CDR3 sequence is 15 residues long. The CDR3 DNA sequence: TGTGCCAGCAGTTTATCGCCGACAGGAACCAACGAAGCTTTCTTT. Protein: CASSLSPTGTNEAFF.

The chain is built from TRBV10-2 and TRBJ1-1; D might be TRBD1 (6 bases). Germline V gene data show CDR1 as WSHSY and CDR2 as SAAADI. V shed 6 bases and J shed 2 bases, with 13 bases lying between them. This CDR3 region has 14 residues. This chain's CDR3 is CASSWGGRNTEAFF. The CDR3 DNA follows: TGCGCCAGCAGCTGGGGGGGCCGAAACACTGAAGCTTTCTTT.

The chain uses TRBV20-1 and TRBJ2-3; D may be TRBD2 (7 bases). Looked up from germline, CDR1 is DFQATT and CDR2 is SNEGSKA (reference sequence). CDR3 length equals 14 residues. V dropped 3 bases and J dropped 2 bases, with 12 bases sitting between them. The DNA for the CDR3 is TGCAGTGCTAGTTCGGGGGGCAACACAGATACGCAGTATTTT. Its translation: CSASSGGNTDTQYF.

This sequence joins TRBV30 and TRBJ2-4, with D possibly TRBD2 on 6 matching bases. The CDR3 sequence is 14 residues long. Trimming took 2 bases from V and 9 from J, leaving 17 bases between them. Germline loops: CDR1 GTSNPN, CDR2 SVGIG (reference sequence). The CDR3 region is CAWSTGLLWSIQYF. The CDR3 coding sequence is TGTGCCTGGAGTACGGGACTTTTGTGGAGCATTCAGTACTTC.

This chain connects TRBV27 to TRBJ1-5, with D perhaps matching TRBD1 (6 bases). Trimming stripped 5 bases from V and 2 bases from J, with 16 bases between. Germline loops: CDR1 MNHEY, CDR2 SMNVEV (reference sequence). CDR3 length: 16 residues. The DNA of the CDR3 is TGTGCCAGCAGTCTATACAGGGTGGAGGGCAATCAGCCCCAGCATTTT. It yields the protein CASSLYRVEGNQPQHF.

The gene calls are TRBV24-1 and TRBJ1-5; no definite D call. Per germline, CDR1 KGHDR and CDR2 SFDVKD. CDR3 length equals 13 residues. Trimming removed 6 bases from V and 7 bases from J, with 12 bases in between. CDR3 amino acids: CATSQSYGQPQHF. The CDR3 DNA is TGTGCCACCAGTCAGTCCTACGGGCAGCCCCAGCATTTT.

This chain joins TRBV7-6 and TRBJ1-4; D is uncertain. The CDR3 consists of 15 residues. Germline lookup yields CDR1 SGHVS and CDR2 FNYEAQ. Trimming cost V 3 bases and J 0 bases, with 8 bases left between them. CDR3 protein: CASSFLTATNEKLFF. The CDR3 DNA follows: TGTGCCAGCAGCTTTCTTACAGCAACTAATGAAAAACTGTTTTTT.

Regarding this clone: Within the sample, other DNA sequences also encode this same CDR3. The chain joins TRBV6-5 to TRBJ1-1; 7 nucleotides line up with TRBD1. Germline V gives CDR1 MNHEY, CDR2 SVGAGI. Trimming at V came to 6 bases and at J to 4 bases, leaving 2 bases not matched to a gene. CDR3 length: 12 amino acids. The CDR3: CASSRQGTEAFF. As DNA, the CDR3 is TGTGCCAGCAGCCGACAGGGCACTGAAGCTTTCTTT.

This chain links TRBV7-2 with TRBJ1-2; TRBD1 is a possible D gene (6 bases). This CDR3 comprises 14 residues. The germline V and J ends were trimmed by 3 bases and 8 bases, with 16 bases remaining between them. The germline gives CDR1 SGHTA, CDR2 FQGNSA. CDR3 nucleotide sequence: TGTGCCAGCAGCTTTGCTACAGGGTATGGAGGCTACACCTTC. Translated, it gives CASSFATGYGGYTF.

This clone was seen only once. The rearrangement joins TRBV29-1 to TRBJ2-1, with 10 bases fitting TRBD2. Germline V lookup: CDR1 SQVTM, CDR2 ANQGSEA. After removal of 0 bases from V and 7 bases from J, the junction contained 12 bases not matched to a gene. This CDR3 contains 17 residues. The CDR3 spells CSVEDGAGGLFGNEQFF. In DNA, the CDR3 is TGCAGCGTTGAAGATGGAGCGGGGGGGCTATTCGGTAATGAGCAGTTCTTC.

The chain recombines TRBV9 with TRBJ2-7; D is undetermined. The length of the CDR3 is 13 residues. The V end was cut by 4 bases, the J end by 2 bases, with 10 bases between. CDR1 SGDLS and CDR2 YYNGEE come from the germline V gene. The CDR3 nucleotides read TGTGCCAGCAGCCCTGAGTTGACCTACGAGCAGTACTTC. This gives the protein CASSPELTYEQYF. The whole variable domain, filled in from reference TRBV9 and TRBJ2-7, reads DSGVTQTPKHLITATGQRVTLRCSPRSGDLSVYWYQQSLDQGLQFLIQYYNGEERAKGNILERFSAQQFPDLHSELNLSSLELGDSALYFCASSPELTYEQYFGPGTRLTVT.

J is TRBJ2-2 and V is TRBV6-5, with D maybe TRBD1 (6 bases). Germline CDR1 and CDR2: MNHEY and SVGAGI. With 6 bases removed from V and 3 bases from J, the gap between germline ends came to 11 bases. This CDR3 spans 14 amino acids. This chain's CDR3 is CASRTGYDTGELFF. CDR3 DNA: TGTGCCAGCAGAACAGGGTACGACACCGGGGAGCTGTTTTTT.

The chain recombines TRBV27 with TRBJ2-1, with D perhaps TRBD1 (5 bases). The CDR3 extends over 14 amino acids. CDR1 is MNHEY, CDR2 SMNVEV, per germline (reference sequence). The ends were cut back, 6 bases at V and 5 bases at J, with 14 bases in the middle. The CDR3 nucleotides are TGTGCCAGCAGACCAGGGAACTGGAACAATGAGCAGTTCTTC. Protein sequence: CASRPGNWNNEQFF.

The chain employs TRBV7-9 and TRBJ2-3, with 7 bases identical to TRBD2. J was trimmed by 0 bases and V by 3 bases; bases with no gene match: 3. The CDR3 loop spans 15 amino acids. Germline V lookup: CDR1 SEHNR, CDR2 FQNEAQ (reference sequence). Here the CDR3 reads CASSLGGISTDTQYF. DNA for the CDR3: TGTGCCAGCAGCTTGGGGGGGATTAGCACAGATACGCAGTATTTT.

The chain combines TRBV6-5 with TRBJ2-6; a possible D gene is TRBD2 (5 bases). Germline lookup yields CDR1 MNHEY and CDR2 SVGAGI. CDR3 length: 15 amino acids. V lost 6 bases to trimming and J lost 0 bases, with 9 bases between them. The CDR3 spells CASRTRGSGANVLTF. The CDR3 nucleotides read TGTGCCAGCAGGACCCGGGGCTCTGGGGCCAACGTCCTGACTTTC.

DNA for the CDR3: TGTGCCATCAGCCCAAGCGGGGCCGATACGCAGTATTTT. Its protein is CAISPSGADTQYF. The chain couples TRBV10-3 to TRBJ2-3; 7 nucleotides align to TRBD2. The V gene end was trimmed by 6 bases and the J gene end by 6 bases; junction bases not matched to a gene: 6. The CDR3 spans 13 residues. CDR1 is ENHRY, CDR2 SYGVKD, per germline.

The V and J genes are TRBV24-1 and TRBJ1-5; D perhaps matches TRBD1 (6 bases). Germline V gene sequence: CDR1 KGHDR, CDR2 SFDVKD. CDR3 size: 16 residues. Trimming cost V 4 bases and J 4 bases, with 16 bases left between them. The CDR3 DNA reads TGTGCCACCAGTGACCCCGGGCAGGGGCCGAATCAGCCCCAGCATTTT. Amino acid sequence: CATSDPGQGPNQPQHF.